These 18 T cell receptor beta chains were all obtained from the same sample, sequenced in a study of OX40 agonist ivuxolimab in advanced cancers. Only in-frame clones appear in the TCRdb table, and some are missing; sequencing was by immunoSEQ multiplex PCR. The top ten clones hold around 1.1% of a sample with approximately 65,000 clones, roughly 87% of them seen once. The sample here was CD4+ or CD8+ T cells sorted from blood, taken in a trial of the OX40 agonist ivuxolimab. All receptors come from an adult with an advanced solid tumor such as melanoma, head and neck, liver or kidney cancer.

V usage is TRBV6-1 and J usage is TRBJ1-5; maybe TRBD1 (6 bases). This CDR3 is built from 14 residues. Trimming stripped 7 bases from V and 1 base from J, with 11 bases between. Germline CDR1 MNHNS, CDR2 SASEGT. As DNA, the CDR3 is TGTGCCAGCACTCGGACAGAGAGCAATCAGCCCCAGCATTTT. Amino acid sequence: CASTRTESNQPQHF.

The chain recombines TRBV10-1 with TRBJ2-3; 13 bases line up with TRBD2. Losses at the gene ends were 5 bases for V and 0 bases for J; bases not matched to a gene: 2. CDR3 size: 16 residues. Germline V CDR1 and CDR2: WNHNN, SYGVQD (reference sequence). The CDR3 sequence: CASSRTSGGSTDTQYF. In DNA form, the CDR3 reads TGCGCCAGCAGTAGGACTAGCGGGGGTAGCACAGATACGCAGTATTTT.

The chain employs TRBV6-6 and TRBJ2-1; possibly TRBD1 or TRBD2 for D (5 bases each). The CDR3 covers 16 residues. V lost 7 bases and J lost 0, with 16 bases in between. Germline V gene lookup returns CDR1 MNHNY and CDR2 SVGAGI (reference sequence). This chain's CDR3 is CASTPRAGSSYNEQFF. The CDR3 DNA reads TGTGCCAGCACCCCCCGGGCAGGGAGCTCCTACAATGAGCAGTTCTTC.

The rearrangement links TRBV6-5 to TRBJ2-2; TRBD1 aligns across 11 bases. Per the germline V gene, CDR1 is MNHEY and CDR2 is SVGAGI. The V and J ends lost 4 bases and 7 bases, in that order; junction bases with no gene match: 8. The CDR3 is made up of 16 amino acids. The CDR3 loop reads CASSFGQGARGGELFF. The CDR3 DNA sequence: TGTGCCAGCAGTTTTGGACAGGGGGCGCGAGGCGGGGAGCTGTTTTTT.

This chain links TRBV23-1 with TRBJ2-3; TRBD1 matches at 7 bases. TRBV23-1 is known as an ORF, though its function is uncertain. V was pared by 0 bases and J by 6 bases, with 9 bases of the junction left unmatched. The CDR3 spans 16 residues. The CDR3 region is CASSQSIEGAQDTQYF. CDR3 DNA sequence: TGCGCCAGCAGTCAATCGATAGAGGGGGCGCAGGATACGCAGTATTTT.

The CDR3 DNA sequence: TGCAGCGTCGTTCAGGGGGCGACTACTGGCTACACCTTC. This encodes CSVVQGATTGYTF. The chain uses TRBV29-1 and TRBJ1-2, with 8 nucleotides matching TRBD1. CDR3 length: 13 amino acids. Germline CDR1 reads SQVTM; CDR2 reads ANQGSEA. V lost 6 bases, J lost 7 bases, and 10 bases stayed unmatched.

This clone was seen only once. This rearrangement joins TRBV5-4 to TRBJ1-5; 9 bases are a match to TRBD1. J lost 7 bases, V lost 4 bases, and 6 bases had no gene match. The germline gives CDR1 SGHNT, CDR2 YYREEE (reference sequence). CDR3 length equals 14 residues. CDR3 coding DNA: TGTGCCAGCAGCCAAACAGGGGGCAGACAGCCCCAGCATTTT. It translates to CASSQTGGRQPQHF.

V gene TRBV6-1 combines with J gene TRBJ1-5; D uncertain. The CDR3 is 14 amino acids. V was trimmed by 0 bases and J by 7 bases, leaving 10 bases between them. Per germline, CDR1 MNHNS and CDR2 SASEGT. CDR3 residues: CASSEASAGQPQHF. DNA for the CDR3: TGTGCCAGCAGTGAAGCCTCGGCGGGCCAGCCCCAGCATTTT.

V gene TRBV7-8 combines with J gene TRBJ2-6; unclear D gene. The CDR3 consists of 15 residues. The V gene lost 1 base and the J gene lost 1 base, with 5 bases spanning the gap. In germline, CDR1 is SGHVS, CDR2 FQNEAQ. The DNA for the CDR3 is TGTGCCAGCAGCTTAGGAAGTTCTGGGGCCAACGTCCTGACTTTC. It specifies CASSLGSSGANVLTF.

V and J are TRBV12-5 and TRBJ2-3, with 10 positions matching TRBD2. The CDR3 runs 16 residues. Per germline, CDR1 LGHNT and CDR2 FRNRAP. The ends lost 6 bases at V and 0 bases at J; junction bases unmatched: 6. For the CDR3, the DNA is TGTGCTAGTGGCCTAGGGACTAGCGAGAGCACAGATACGCAGTATTTT. Its protein is CASGLGTSESTDTQYF. Filled out from reference TRBV12-5 and TRBJ2-3, the complete variable domain reads DARVTQTPRHKVTEMGQEVTMRCQPILGHNTVFWYRQTMMQGLELLAYFRNRAPLDDSGMPKDRFSAEMPDATLATLKIQPSEPRDSAVYFCASGLGTSESTDTQYFGPGTRLTVL.

This clone was counted only a few times. The genes are TRBV10-1 and TRBJ1-1; 7 nucleotides align to TRBD1. The length of the CDR3 is 14 residues. Germline V lookup: CDR1 WNHNN, CDR2 SYGVQD (reference sequence). The V gene end was trimmed by 8 bases and the J gene end by 7 bases; junction bases not matched to a gene: 13. The CDR3 here is CASGPGQLSGEAFF. CDR3 DNA sequence: TGCGCCAGCGGCCCGGGACAGTTGTCTGGTGAAGCTTTCTTT.

V and J are TRBV27 and TRBJ2-2, with D perhaps matching TRBD1 (9 bases). Germline CDR1 MNHEY, CDR2 SMNVEV (reference sequence). The V end was cut by 9 bases, the J end by 7 bases, with 24 bases between. The CDR3 spans 16 residues. The CDR3 sequence: CASNRGGQGSIGELFF. CDR3 DNA: TGTGCCAGTAACCGGGGGGGACAGGGAAGTATCGGGGAGCTGTTTTTT.

A single count supports this clone. The rearrangement joins TRBV25-1 to TRBJ1-2, with 7 bases identical to TRBD1. CDR3 length equals 16 residues. J was trimmed by 3 bases and V by 1 base; bases with no gene match: 8. Germline V gene data show CDR1 as MGHDK and CDR2 as SYGVNS. The CDR3 loop is CASSESDRAGHYGYTF. The DNA for the CDR3 is TGTGCCAGCAGTGAATCCGACAGGGCGGGGCACTATGGCTACACCTTC.

This clone was found a few times. The J gene is TRBJ2-1, the V gene TRBV25-1, with 10 bases aligning to TRBD1. The CDR3 extends over 14 amino acids. The ends lost 3 bases at V and 6 bases at J; junction bases unmatched: 2. Germline V gives CDR1 MGHDK, CDR2 SYGVNS. The CDR3 reads CASSDDRGLNEQFF. DNA for the CDR3: TGTGCCAGCAGTGACGACAGGGGGCTCAATGAGCAGTTCTTC.

The chain couples TRBV9 to TRBJ2-3, with D possibly called TRBD1 or TRBD2 (5 bases each). Trimming took off 0 bases at V and 0 bases at J, with 11 bases between the two ends. The CDR3 totals 16 residues. CDR1 is SGDLS, CDR2 YYNGEE, per germline. CDR3 in amino acids: CASSVGRGPSTDTQYF. CDR3 in DNA: TGTGCCAGCAGCGTAGGTCGGGGCCCTAGCACAGATACGCAGTATTTT.

The gene calls are TRBV5-4 and TRBJ2-5, with D possibly matching TRBD1 (6 bases). V was cut by 3 bases and J by 5 bases, with 20 bases left in between. The CDR3 extends over 16 amino acids. Germline CDR1 is SGHNT and CDR2 is YYREEE (reference sequence). This CDR3 is CASSSRGIGVGETQYF. As DNA, the CDR3 is TGTGCCAGCAGCTCAAGGGGGATCGGAGTCGGGGAGACCCAGTACTTC.

The chain uses TRBV12-5 and TRBJ2-7; unclear D gene. The CDR3 runs to 17 residues. CDR1 and CDR2 from the germline V gene are LGHNT and FRNRAP. With 0 bases removed from V and 0 bases from J, the gap between germline ends came to 15 bases. DNA of the CDR3: TGTGCTAGTGGTTTGGTAATTATAGGGAAAACCTCCTACGAGCAGTACTTC. Residues: CASGLVIIGKTSYEQYF.

The chain uses TRBV2 and TRBJ1-3; 7 bases match TRBD1. V was clipped by 6 bases and J by 2 bases; unmatched bases: 10. The CDR3 length is 16 residues. Per germline, CDR1 SNHLY and CDR2 FYNNEI. The CDR3 spells CASRPRSDRAGNTIYF. The DNA for the CDR3 is TGTGCCAGCAGACCTCGGAGTGACAGGGCTGGAAACACCATATATTTT.